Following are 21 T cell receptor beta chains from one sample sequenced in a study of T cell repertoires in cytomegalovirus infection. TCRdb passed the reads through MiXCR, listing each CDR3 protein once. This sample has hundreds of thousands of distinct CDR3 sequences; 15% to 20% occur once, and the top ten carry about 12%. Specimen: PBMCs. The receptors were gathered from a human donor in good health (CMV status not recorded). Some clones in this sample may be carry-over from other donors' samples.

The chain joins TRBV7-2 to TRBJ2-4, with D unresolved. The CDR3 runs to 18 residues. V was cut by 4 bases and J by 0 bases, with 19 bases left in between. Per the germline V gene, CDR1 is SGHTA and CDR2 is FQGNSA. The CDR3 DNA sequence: TGTGCCAGCAGCTCCACTTGGGGTATGCCCCGAGCCAAAAACATTCAGTACTTC. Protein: CASSSTWGMPRAKNIQYF.

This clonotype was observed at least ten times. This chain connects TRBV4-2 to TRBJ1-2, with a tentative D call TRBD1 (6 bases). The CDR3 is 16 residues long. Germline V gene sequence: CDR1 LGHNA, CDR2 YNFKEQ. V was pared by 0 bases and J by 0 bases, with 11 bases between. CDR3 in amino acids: CASSQEWTDSNYGYTF. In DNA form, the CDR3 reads TGTGCCAGCAGCCAAGAATGGACAGACTCTAACTATGGCTACACCTTC.

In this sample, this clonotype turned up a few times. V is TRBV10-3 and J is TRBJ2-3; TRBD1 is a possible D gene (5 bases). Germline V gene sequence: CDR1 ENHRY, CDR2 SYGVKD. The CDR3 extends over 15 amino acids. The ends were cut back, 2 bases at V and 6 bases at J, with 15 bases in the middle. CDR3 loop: CAISEGKGPRDTQYF. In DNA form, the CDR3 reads TGTGCCATCAGTGAGGGAAAGGGGCCCAGGGATACGCAGTATTTT.

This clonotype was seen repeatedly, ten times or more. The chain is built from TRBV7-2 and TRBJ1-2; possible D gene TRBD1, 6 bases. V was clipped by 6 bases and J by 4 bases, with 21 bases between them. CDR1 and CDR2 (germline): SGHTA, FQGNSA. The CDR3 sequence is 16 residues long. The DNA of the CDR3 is TGTGCCAGCAGGTCATACAGTGGAGGGGGTCTCTATGGCTACACCTTC. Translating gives CASRSYSGGGLYGYTF. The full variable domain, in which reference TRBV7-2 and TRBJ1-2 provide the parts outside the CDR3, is GAGVSQSPSNKVTEKGKDVELRCDPISGHTALYWYRQSLGQGLEFLIYFQGNSAPDKSGLPSDRFSAERTGGSVSTLTIQRTQQEDSAVYLCASRSYSGGGLYGYTFGSGTRLTVV.

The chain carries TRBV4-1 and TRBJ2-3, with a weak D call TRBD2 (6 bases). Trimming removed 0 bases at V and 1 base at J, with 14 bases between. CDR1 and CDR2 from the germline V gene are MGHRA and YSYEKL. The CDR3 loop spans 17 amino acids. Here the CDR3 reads CASSQEIPGDGTDTQYF. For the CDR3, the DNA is TGCGCCAGCAGCCAAGAAATCCCGGGGGACGGCACAGATACGCAGTATTTT.

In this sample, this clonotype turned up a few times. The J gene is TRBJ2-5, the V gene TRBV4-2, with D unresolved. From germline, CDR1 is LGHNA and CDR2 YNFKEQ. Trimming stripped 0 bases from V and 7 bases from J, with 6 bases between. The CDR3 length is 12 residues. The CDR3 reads CASSQDIGTQYF. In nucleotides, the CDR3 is TGTGCCAGCAGCCAAGACATTGGGACCCAGTACTTC.

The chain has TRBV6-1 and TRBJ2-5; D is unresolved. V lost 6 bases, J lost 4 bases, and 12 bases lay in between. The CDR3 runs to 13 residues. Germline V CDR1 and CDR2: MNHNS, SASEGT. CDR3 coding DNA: TGTGCCAGCAGGGGGATCGTGGTAGAGACCCAGTACTTC. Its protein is CASRGIVVETQYF.

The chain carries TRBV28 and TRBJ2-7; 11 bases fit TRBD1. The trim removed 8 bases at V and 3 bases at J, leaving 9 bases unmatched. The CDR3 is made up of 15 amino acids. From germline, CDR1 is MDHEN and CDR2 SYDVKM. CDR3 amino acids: CASGTAGTGGYEQYF. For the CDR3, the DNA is TGTGCCAGCGGAACTGCCGGGACAGGGGGCTACGAGCAGTACTTC.

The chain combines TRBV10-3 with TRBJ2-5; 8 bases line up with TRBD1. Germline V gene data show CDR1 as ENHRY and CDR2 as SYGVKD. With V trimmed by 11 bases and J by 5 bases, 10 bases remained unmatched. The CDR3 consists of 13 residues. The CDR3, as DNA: TGTGCCGCTTTGGACAGGGCAGGGGAGACCCAGTACTTC. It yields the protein CAALDRAGETQYF.

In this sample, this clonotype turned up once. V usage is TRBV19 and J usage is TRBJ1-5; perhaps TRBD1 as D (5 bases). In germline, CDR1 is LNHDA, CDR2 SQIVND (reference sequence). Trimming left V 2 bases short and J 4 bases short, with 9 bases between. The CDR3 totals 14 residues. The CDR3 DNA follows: TGTGCCAGTAGTATACTACAGGAAAATCAGCCCCAGCATTTT. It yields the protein CASSILQENQPQHF.

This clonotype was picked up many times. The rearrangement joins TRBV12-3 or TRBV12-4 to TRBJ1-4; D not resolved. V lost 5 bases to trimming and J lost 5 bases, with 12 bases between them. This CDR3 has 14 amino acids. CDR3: CASSGWALNEKLFF. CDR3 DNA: TGTGCCAGCAGTGGATGGGCGTTAAATGAAAAACTGTTTTTT.

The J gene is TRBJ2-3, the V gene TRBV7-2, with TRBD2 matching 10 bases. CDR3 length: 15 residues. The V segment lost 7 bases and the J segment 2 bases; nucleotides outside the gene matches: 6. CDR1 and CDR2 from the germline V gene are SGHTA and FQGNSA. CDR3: CASTSGGYFTDTQYF. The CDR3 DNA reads TGTGCCAGCACTAGCGGGGGTTACTTCACAGATACGCAGTATTTT. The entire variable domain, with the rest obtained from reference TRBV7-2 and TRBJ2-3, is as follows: GAGVSQSPSNKVTEKGKDVELRCDPISGHTALYWYRQSLGQGLEFLIYFQGNSAPDKSGLPSDRFSAERTGGSVSTLTIQRTQQEDSAVYLCASTSGGYFTDTQYFGPGTRLTVL.

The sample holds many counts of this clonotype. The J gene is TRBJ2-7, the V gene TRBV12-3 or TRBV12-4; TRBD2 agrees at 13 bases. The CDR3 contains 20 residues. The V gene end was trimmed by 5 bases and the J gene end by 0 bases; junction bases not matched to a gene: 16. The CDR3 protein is CASSLRAGLAGQMSSYEQYF. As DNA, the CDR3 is TGTGCCAGCAGTCTCCGGGCGGGACTAGCGGGACAAATGAGCTCCTACGAGCAGTACTTC.

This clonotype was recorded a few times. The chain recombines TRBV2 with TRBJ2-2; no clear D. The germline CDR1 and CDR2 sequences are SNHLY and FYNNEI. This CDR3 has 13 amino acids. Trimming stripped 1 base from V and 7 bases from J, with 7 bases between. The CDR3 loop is CASSEVADGELFF. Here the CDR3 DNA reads TGTGCCAGCAGTGAAGTGGCGGACGGGGAGCTGTTTTTT.

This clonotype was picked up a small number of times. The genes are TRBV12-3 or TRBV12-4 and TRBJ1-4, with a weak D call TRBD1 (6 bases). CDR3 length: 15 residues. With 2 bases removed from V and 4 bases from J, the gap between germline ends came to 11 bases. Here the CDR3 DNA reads TGTGCCAGCAGTTTAATCTCCAGGGGTAATGAAAAACTGTTTTTT. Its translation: CASSLISRGNEKLFF.

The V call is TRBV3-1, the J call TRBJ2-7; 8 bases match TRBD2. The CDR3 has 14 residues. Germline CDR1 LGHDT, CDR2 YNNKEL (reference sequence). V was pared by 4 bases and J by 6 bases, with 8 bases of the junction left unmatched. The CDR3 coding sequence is TGTGCCAGCAGCCCGGGACTAGGGTATCTCGAGCAGTACTTC. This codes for CASSPGLGYLEQYF.

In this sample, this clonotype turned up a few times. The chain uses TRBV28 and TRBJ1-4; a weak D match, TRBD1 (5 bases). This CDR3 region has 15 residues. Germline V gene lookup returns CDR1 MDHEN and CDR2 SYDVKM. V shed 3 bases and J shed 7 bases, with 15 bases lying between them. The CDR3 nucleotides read TGTGCCAGCAGTTTGGTGGGGGGTAGGAGTGAAAAACTGTTTTTT. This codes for CASSLVGGRSEKLFF.

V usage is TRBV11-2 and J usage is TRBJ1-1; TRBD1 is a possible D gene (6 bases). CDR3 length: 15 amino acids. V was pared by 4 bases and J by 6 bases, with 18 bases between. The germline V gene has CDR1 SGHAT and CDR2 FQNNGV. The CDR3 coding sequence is TGTGCCAGCAGCTCACGGGGCCAGGGGTCCGCTGAAGCTTTCTTT. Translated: CASSSRGQGSAEAFF.

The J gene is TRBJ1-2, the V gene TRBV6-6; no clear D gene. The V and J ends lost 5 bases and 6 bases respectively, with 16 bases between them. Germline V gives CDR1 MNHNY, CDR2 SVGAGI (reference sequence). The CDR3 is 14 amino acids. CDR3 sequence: CASSPGVERDGYTF. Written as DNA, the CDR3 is TGTGCCAGCAGTCCCGGGGTAGAGCGGGATGGCTACACCTTC.

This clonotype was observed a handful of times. This CDR3 is CASSWGGAANTGELFF. The CDR3 DNA follows: TGTGCCAGCAGCTGGGGAGGGGCGGCGAACACCGGGGAGCTGTTTTTT. This chain links TRBV7-2 with TRBJ2-2; 7 bases match TRBD2. This CDR3 has 16 amino acids. After removal of 4 bases from V and 0 bases from J, the junction contained 5 bases not matched to a gene. The germline CDR1 and CDR2 sequences are SGHTA and FQGNSA.

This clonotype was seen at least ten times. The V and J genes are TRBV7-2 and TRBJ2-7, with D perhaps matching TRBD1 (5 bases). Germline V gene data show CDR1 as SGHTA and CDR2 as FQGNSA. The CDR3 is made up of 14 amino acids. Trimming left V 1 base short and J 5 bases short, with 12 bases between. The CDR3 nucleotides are TGTGCCAGCAGCTTAGACAGGCCAGGAGACGAGCAGTACTTC. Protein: CASSLDRPGDEQYF.